This T cell receptor (beta chain) was recovered during a study of blood T cell repertoires in COVID-19. Whole-study context: The United States, Italy and Spain provided the acute and convalescent COVID-19 samples. In each case, the material was cDNA or gDNA derived from T cells, B-cell-depleted T cells, or PBMCs.

Per the original methods: Estimation of nucleated cell counts was performed using reference gene primer amplification. Some clones are missing from TCRdb's copy, which holds only in-frame ones; the method was immunoSEQ multiplex PCR. From that table come the V and J calls and clone size; the DNA was used to work out D and trimming. Here the sample spans nearly 50,000 clones, around 84% being singletons. Enrolment of Seattle patients took place during active infection, and they were followed longitudinally. The material sequenced was peripheral blood. The sequence was obtained from a woman older than 75 with COVID-19, enrolled during active disease.

The CDR3 reads CASSLERHYGYTF. CDR3 DNA sequence: TGTGCCAGCAGTTTAGAGCGACACTATGGCTACACCTTC. J is TRBJ1-2 and V is TRBV12-3 or TRBV12-4; D gene ambiguous. Trimming pared 1 base from V and 3 bases from J, leaving 6 bases between. The CDR3 covers 13 residues.